Below are 14 T cell receptor beta chains sequenced from a single sample in a study of cytomegalovirus exposure and HLA in healthy donors. The PCR made use of 60 Vbeta and 13 Jbeta primers. Libraries were prepared by immunoSEQ multiplex PCR; TCRdb keeps only in-frame clonotypes and omits some of them. This table has around 110,000 clones, over 60% appearing once. Sequenced sample: PBMCs. The receptors come from a man aged 30 to 39 in good health and CMV-seropositive.

This clone has only one observation. The chain recombines TRBV2 with TRBJ2-2; TRBD1 might be the D (5 bases). V was trimmed by 6 bases and J by 1 base, leaving 9 bases between them. Germline values: CDR1 SNHLY, CDR2 FYNNEI. The CDR3 has 14 residues. The CDR3 region has the DNA TGTGCCAGCAGGGAGACAGTGAACACCGGGGAGCTGTTTTTT. This sequence encodes CASRETVNTGELFF.

The chain is built from TRBV5-6 and TRBJ2-7, with TRBD1 matching 8 bases. The V gene's germline CDR1 is SGHDT and CDR2 YYEEEE. CDR3 length: 15 residues. The V and J ends lost 2 bases and 5 bases, in that order; junction bases with no gene match: 9. CDR3 sequence reads: CASSFEVRGLDEQYF. The CDR3 DNA sequence: TGTGCCAGCAGCTTCGAAGTCAGGGGGCTCGACGAGCAGTACTTC.

J is TRBJ1-6 and V is TRBV2; D is undetermined. The CDR3 has 15 residues. With 6 bases removed from V and 0 bases from J, the gap between germline ends came to 9 bases. From germline, CDR1 is SNHLY and CDR2 FYNNEI. This chain's CDR3 is CASRKESSYNSPLHF. CDR3 coding DNA: TGTGCCAGCAGGAAGGAGAGCTCCTATAATTCACCCCTCCACTTT. The full variable domain, with the rest looked up from reference TRBV2 and TRBJ1-6, is EPEVTQTPSHQVTQMGQEVILRCVPISNHLYFYWYRQILGQKVEFLVSFYNNEISEKSEIFDDQFSVERPDGSNFTLKIRSTKLEDSAMYFCASRKESSYNSPLHFGNGTRLTVT.

The chain combines TRBV5-5 with TRBJ2-5; no firm D call. The ends were cut back, 2 bases at V and 4 bases at J, with 6 bases in the middle. The CDR3 is 12 amino acids. CDR1 SGHKS and CDR2 YYEKEE come from the germline V gene (reference sequence). The CDR3 bases are TGTGCCAGCAGCTTATACGGAGAGACCCAGTACTTC. It translates to CASSLYGETQYF.

The V gene is TRBV27, the J gene TRBJ1-5; TRBD1 aligns across 7 bases. The CDR3 length is 14 residues. With V trimmed by 6 bases and J by 9 bases, 11 bases remained unmatched. Germline V gene sequence: CDR1 MNHEY, CDR2 SMNVEV (reference sequence). CDR3 coding DNA: TGTGCCAGCAGGTTAGACAGGGACCGCGGGCCCCAGCATTTT. Translated, it gives CASRLDRDRGPQHF.

The chain couples TRBV4-3 to TRBJ2-2; no definite D call. The V gene lost 0 bases and the J gene lost 4 bases, with 12 bases spanning the gap. The CDR3 runs to 16 residues. Germline V gene lookup returns CDR1 LGHNA and CDR2 YSLEER. The CDR3, as DNA: TGCGCCAGCAGCCAAGAGCCGGGTAGTATCACCGGGGAGCTGTTTTTT. This codes for CASSQEPGSITGELFF.

J is TRBJ1-5 and V is TRBV6-5; 7 bases map to TRBD1. The junction had 8 bases not matched to a gene; V was cut back by 5 bases and J by 4 bases. This CDR3 has 15 amino acids. CDR1 is MNHEY and CDR2 is SVGAGI in the germline V gene. The CDR3 is CASSKWTGLNQPQHF. The CDR3 nucleotides are TGTGCCAGCAGTAAGTGGACAGGCCTAAATCAGCCCCAGCATTTT.

This clone showed up just once. This rearrangement joins TRBV15 to TRBJ2-4; no firm D call. V was clipped by 3 bases and J by 9 bases, with 15 bases between them. Germline CDR1 and CDR2: LNHNV and YYDKDF (reference sequence). The CDR3 extends over 14 amino acids. CDR3 protein: CATSSLEFPSIQYF. For the CDR3, the DNA is TGTGCCACCAGCAGCCTAGAGTTCCCCAGCATTCAGTACTTC.

The V and J genes are TRBV7-9 and TRBJ2-5; perhaps TRBD1 as D (7 bases). The J call may be faulty, since TRBJ2-7 better matches the DNA end. In germline, CDR1 is SEHNR, CDR2 FQNEAQ (reference sequence). CDR3 length equals 15 residues. The DNA for the CDR3 is TGTGCCAGCAGCTTAGCGGCCAGGGGGGCCTACGAGCAGTACTTC. It is translated as CASSLAARGAYEQYF.

This chain uses TRBV13 with TRBJ1-2, with 11 nucleotides matching TRBD1. The V and J ends lost 0 bases and 7 bases, in that order; junction bases with no gene match: 7. The CDR3 has 16 amino acids. Germline V gene lookup returns CDR1 PRHDT and CDR2 FYEKMQ (reference sequence). The CDR3 DNA reads TGTGCCAGCAGCTTAGGGTGGACAGGGGGCACGGGTGGCTACACCTTC. Residues: CASSLGWTGGTGGYTF.

The chain carries TRBV4-2 and TRBJ2-2, with 8 bases identical to TRBD2. The CDR3 contains 15 residues. CDR1 is LGHNA, CDR2 YNFKEQ, per germline. The ends lost 0 bases at V and 7 bases at J; junction bases unmatched: 4. CDR3 nucleotide sequence: TGTGCCAGCAGCCAAGATCCGGGGGGGGGCGGGGAGCTGTTTTTT. Translated: CASSQDPGGGGELFF.

V usage is TRBV28 and J usage is TRBJ1-1; D is perhaps TRBD1 (6 bases). The CDR3 has 15 residues. V lost 1 base to trimming and J lost 0 bases, with 9 bases between them. Germline values: CDR1 MDHEN, CDR2 SYDVKM. The CDR3 region is CASSLFRGLNTEAFF. For the CDR3, the DNA is TGTGCCAGCAGTTTATTTAGGGGGTTGAACACTGAAGCTTTCTTT.

This chain uses TRBV10-3 with TRBJ1-1, with a weak D call TRBD1 (5 bases). The length of the CDR3 is 15 residues. Per germline, CDR1 ENHRY and CDR2 SYGVKD. V was trimmed by 6 bases and J by 0 bases, leaving 14 bases between them. The CDR3 is CAISAAGFVNTEAFF. The DNA of the CDR3 is TGTGCCATCAGCGCCGCAGGGTTTGTGAACACTGAAGCTTTCTTT.

The chain joins TRBV6-6 to TRBJ2-5; 8 bases are shared with TRBD2. In germline, CDR1 is MNHNY, CDR2 SVGAGI (reference sequence). With 2 bases clipped from V and 5 bases from J, the junction kept 7 bases outside the gene matches. This CDR3 comprises 15 residues. The CDR3, as DNA: TGTGCCAGCAGTTACGAGCGGGGGACATTGGAGACCCAGTACTTC. Its protein is CASSYERGTLETQYF.